Each of the 17 T cell receptor beta chains below was sequenced from the same sample in a study of long-term antiretroviral therapy in people with HIV. Version v3.0 of the immunoSEQ assay ran at survey level. Sequenced by immunoSEQ multiplex PCR; TCRdb stores in-frame clones only, minus some. Here the sample spans about 29,000 clones, 75% to 90% being singletons. This material consisted of unsorted PBMCs, taken 2.9 years after starting antiretroviral therapy. Receptors originate from a man aged 50 or older with HIV.

This rearrangement joins TRBV27 to TRBJ2-5; no reliable D call. The V end was cut by 6 bases, the J end by 4 bases, with 9 bases between. Germline CDR1 reads MNHEY; CDR2 reads SMNVEV (reference sequence). This CDR3 is built from 12 residues. The CDR3 loop is CASSPGPETQYF. The DNA of the CDR3 is TGTGCCAGCAGCCCTGGCCCAGAGACCCAGTACTTC.

The chain carries TRBV29-1 and TRBJ2-2; a possible D gene is TRBD1 (5 bases). Germline V gives CDR1 SQVTM, CDR2 ANQGSEA. This CDR3 comprises 13 residues. V lost 3 bases and J lost 6, with 11 bases in between. The CDR3: CSVDKGVAGELFF. The CDR3 nucleotides are TGCAGCGTTGACAAAGGGGTCGCCGGGGAGCTGTTTTTT.

The chain carries TRBV7-2 and TRBJ2-7; D might be TRBD1 or TRBD2, each matching 5 bases. Trimming took off 5 bases at V and 1 base at J, with 15 bases between the two ends. The CDR3 is 15 amino acids. CDR1 and CDR2 from the germline V gene are SGHTA and FQGNSA. CDR3 bases: TGTGCCAGCAGCCGGGGACCAGGCAAGTCCTACGAGCAGTACTTC. Translated: CASSRGPGKSYEQYF.

V gene TRBV7-5 combines with J gene TRBJ2-5. TRBV7-5 is recorded as a pseudogene. The CDR3 is made up of 12 amino acids. The CDR3 bases are TGTGCCAGAAGCCCCCCCCCAGAGACCCAGTACTTC. Amino acid sequence: CARSPPPETQYF.

This chain uses TRBV11-2 with TRBJ2-7; 7 bases map to TRBD2. The CDR3 runs 16 residues. Losses at the gene ends were 2 bases for V and 0 bases for J; bases not matched to a gene: 7. Per germline, CDR1 SGHAT and CDR2 FQNNGV. DNA for the CDR3: TGTGCCAGCAGCTTAATACGGGGGGACCTCTCCTACGAGCAGTACTTC. Its protein product is CASSLIRGDLSYEQYF.

This chain uses TRBV9 with TRBJ2-3; possible D gene TRBD2, 6 bases. The CDR3 is 14 residues long. V was pared by 0 bases and J by 6 bases, with 11 bases between. From germline, CDR1 is SGDLS and CDR2 YYNGEE. The CDR3 DNA is TGTGCCAGCAGCGTAGGACGGGGGAAGGATACGCAGTATTTT. It codes for CASSVGRGKDTQYF.

This clone was detected once. V is TRBV7-3 and J is TRBJ2-5; 10 bases are shared with TRBD2. The germline V gene has CDR1 SGHTA and CDR2 FQGTGA. V trimming: 5 bases; J trimming: 11 bases; junction bases outside the gene matches: 8. The CDR3 sequence is 13 residues long. The CDR3 region has the DNA TGTGCCAGCAGCCCCGAAAGCGGGGGGGAGCAGTACTTC. Protein sequence: CASSPESGGEQYF.

The table lists this clone with a count of one. The chain uses TRBV28 and TRBJ2-7, with D tentatively TRBD1 (5 bases). Trimming cost V 4 bases and J 3 bases, with 22 bases left between them. Germline V gives CDR1 MDHEN, CDR2 SYDVKM. There are 17 residues in the CDR3. The CDR3 DNA sequence: TGTGCCAGCAGTTCATGGCGTTTAGGGGTTATTGACTACGAGCAGTACTTC. This translates into CASSSWRLGVIDYEQYF.

This chain links TRBV6-5 with TRBJ2-3; perhaps TRBD2 as D (6 bases). Germline V CDR1 and CDR2: MNHEY, SVGAGI. The CDR3 loop spans 14 amino acids. The V end was cut by 2 bases, the J end by 4 bases, with 10 bases between. The CDR3 region has the DNA TGTGCCAGCAGTTACAGTGGCGGGGCAGATACGCAGTATTTT. As protein: CASSYSGGADTQYF.

This chain uses TRBV7-9 with TRBJ2-7, with 9 bases lining up with TRBD2. The CDR3 contains 17 residues. V gave up 4 bases and J gave up 1 base; unmatched junction bases: 11. The germline V gene has CDR1 SEHNR and CDR2 FQNEAQ (reference sequence). CDR3 nucleotide sequence: TGTGCCAGCAGCTCTATTCGTGCTAGCGGGGTATCCTACGAGCAGTACTTC. This sequence encodes CASSSIRASGVSYEQYF.

The V call is TRBV7-3, the J call TRBJ1-2; 12 positions match TRBD1. With 5 bases clipped from V and 8 bases from J, the junction kept 12 bases outside the gene matches. Germline V lookup: CDR1 SGHTA, CDR2 FQGTGA. This CDR3 contains 16 residues. The CDR3, as DNA: TGTGCCAGCAGCCCCGCCGGGGGACAGGGGGCCAAAGGCTACACCTTC. As protein: CASSPAGGQGAKGYTF.

This clone was seen more than once but under ten times. The chain joins TRBV30 to TRBJ1-5; 7 positions agree with TRBD1. The trim removed 2 bases at V and 7 bases at J, leaving 8 bases unmatched. CDR3 length: 14 residues. Germline values: CDR1 GTSNPN, CDR2 SVGIG (reference sequence). CDR3: CAWSTDRAGQPQHF. CDR3 in DNA: TGTGCCTGGAGTACAGACAGGGCTGGGCAGCCCCAGCATTTT.

This chain connects TRBV2 to TRBJ2-7, with D perhaps matching TRBD1 (7 bases). The CDR3 runs to 14 residues. Between the trimmed V and J ends, which lost 10 bases and 3 bases, there was a span of 19 bases. The germline V gene encodes CDR1 SNHLY and CDR2 FYNNEI. This CDR3 is CATTSRGQNYEQYF. The CDR3 DNA reads TGTGCCACTACCTCGCGGGGACAGAACTACGAGCAGTACTTC. Full variable domain (missing parts from reference TRBV2 and TRBJ2-7): EPEVTQTPSHQVTQMGQEVILRCVPISNHLYFYWYRQILGQKVEFLVSFYNNEISEKSEIFDDQFSVERPDGSNFTLKIRSTKLEDSAMYFCATTSRGQNYEQYFGPGTRLTVT.

The chain combines TRBV25-1 with TRBJ1-1, with D perhaps matching TRBD1 (5 bases). The CDR3 has 14 amino acids. CDR1 and CDR2 (germline): MGHDK, SYGVNS. The V gene lost 7 bases and the J gene lost 5 bases, with 17 bases spanning the gap. CDR3 region: CASTPGRGRTEAFF. The CDR3 region has the DNA TGTGCCAGCACCCCAGGGCGGGGGAGGACTGAAGCTTTCTTT.

This clone showed up just a few times. The chain links TRBV10-1 to TRBJ1-6, with no clear D. Trimming left V 8 bases short and J 10 bases short, with 15 bases between. Per the germline V gene, CDR1 is WNHNN and CDR2 is SYGVQD (reference sequence). This CDR3 comprises 13 residues. CDR3 nucleotide sequence: TGCGCCAGCGCTGCGGGGTTCGAATCACCCCTCCACTTT. Residues: CASAAGFESPLHF.

This sequence joins TRBV7-2 and TRBJ2-1, with D perhaps assigned TRBD1 or TRBD2 (5 bases each). This CDR3 region has 15 residues. V was clipped by 7 bases and J by 8 bases, with 21 bases between them. Germline-derived CDR1 and CDR2 are SGHTA and FQGNSA. For the CDR3, the DNA is TGTGCCAGCACCTTGAGGGTCCAGAGCAGGGATGAGCAGTTCTTC. Its translation is CASTLRVQSRDEQFF.

The rearrangement joins TRBV30 to TRBJ1-1; the D gene is possibly TRBD1 (6 bases). The germline V and J ends were trimmed by 5 bases and 4 bases, with 14 bases remaining between them. Germline CDR1 reads GTSNPN; CDR2 reads SVGIG (reference sequence). The CDR3 is made up of 13 amino acids. The DNA of the CDR3 is TGTGCCTGGGTTAGCAGGGGCGGCACTGAAGCTTTCTTT. Translated: CAWVSRGGTEAFF.